This T cell receptor beta chain emerged from a study of identical twins. One entry per CDR3 protein results from TCRdb running MiXCR on the 5' RACE reads. The profile covers a few hundred thousand distinct CDR3 sequences, with 9.5% to 10% appearing a single time and 2.5% to 3.5% taken by the ten largest. This clonotype was seen a handful of times. Antigen specificity is unknown. The ends were cut back, 0 bases at V and 8 bases at J, with 14 bases in the middle. This CDR3 is built from 14 residues. Germline V gives CDR1 SGHKS, CDR2 YYEKEE (reference sequence). Study conclusions and caveats: Findings depended on cross-sectional statistics rather than tracking the same donors.

The data also belong to a second study, concerning yellow fever vaccine responses in identical twins.

The TCR originated in a woman aged 18-29 years in good health. The V gene is TRBV5-5, the J gene TRBJ1-1, with D unclear. The sequenced sample consisted of PBMCs. The CDR3 loop reads CASSLVYLGAEAFF. The CDR3 DNA is TGTGCCAGCAGCTTGGTGTACCTGGGAGCCGAAGCTTTCTTT.